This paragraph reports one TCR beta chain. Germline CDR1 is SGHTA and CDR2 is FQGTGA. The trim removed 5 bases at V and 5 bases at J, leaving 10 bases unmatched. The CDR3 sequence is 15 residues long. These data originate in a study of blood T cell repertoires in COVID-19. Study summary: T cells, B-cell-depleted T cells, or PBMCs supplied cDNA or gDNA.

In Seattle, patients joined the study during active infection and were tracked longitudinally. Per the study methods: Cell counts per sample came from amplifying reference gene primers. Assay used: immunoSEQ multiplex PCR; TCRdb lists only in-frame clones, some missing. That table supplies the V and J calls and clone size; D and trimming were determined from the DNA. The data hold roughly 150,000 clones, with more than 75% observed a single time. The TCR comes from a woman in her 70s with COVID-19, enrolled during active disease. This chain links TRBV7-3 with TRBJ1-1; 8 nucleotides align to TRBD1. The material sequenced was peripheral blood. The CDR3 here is CASSDRDRRGTEAFF. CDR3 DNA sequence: TGTGCCAGCAGCGACCGGGACAGGCGAGGGACTGAAGCTTTCTTT.